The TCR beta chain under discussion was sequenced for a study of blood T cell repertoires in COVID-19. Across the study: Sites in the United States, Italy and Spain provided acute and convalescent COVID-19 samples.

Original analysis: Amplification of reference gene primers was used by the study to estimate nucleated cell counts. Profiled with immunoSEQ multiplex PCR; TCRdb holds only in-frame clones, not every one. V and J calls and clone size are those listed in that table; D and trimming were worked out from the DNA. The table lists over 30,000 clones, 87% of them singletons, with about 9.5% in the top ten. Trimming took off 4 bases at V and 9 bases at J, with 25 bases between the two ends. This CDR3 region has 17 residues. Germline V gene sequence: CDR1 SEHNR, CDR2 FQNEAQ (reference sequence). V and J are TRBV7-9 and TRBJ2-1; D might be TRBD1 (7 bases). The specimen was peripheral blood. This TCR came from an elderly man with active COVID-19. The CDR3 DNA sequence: TGTGCCAGCAGCTCCGCGCAGGGGGGACGGGGTAATTTTGAGCAGTTCTTC. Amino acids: CASSSAQGGRGNFEQFF.